The rows below give T cell receptor beta chains drawn from one sample of a study of T cells after posttransplantation cyclophosphamide. The table came from immunoSEQ multiplex PCR; TCRdb's copy has only in-frame clones and leaves some out. Here the sample spans around 5,000 clones, over 70% being singletons. Sequenced material: PBMCs, taken after allogeneic stem cell transplant with posttransplant cyclophosphamide. These receptors originate from a male patient aged 55 to 69 who received an allogeneic stem cell transplant from an unrelated donor, was CMV-positive, and had no GVHD. Some T cells may possibly be graft donor cells. The CDR3 runs from the conserved cysteine through the conserved F or W. The order of the fields is J gene, D gene, V gene, clone size, CDR3 protein, CDR3 DNA. The D gene is left open where the match is weak. Rows may omit the clone size; those that give it use once, few, many or a size class.

>TRBJ2-3|NA|TRBV7-8|NA
CASSLIGQRGPTDTQYF
TGTGCCAGCAGCTTGATAGGACAGAGAGGCCCCACAGATACGCAGTATTTT
>TRBJ2-1|TRBD1|TRBV5-1|NA
CASSSGQGHNEQFF
TGCGCCAGCAGCTCCGGACAGGGCCACAATGAGCAGTTCTTC
>TRBJ2-5|TRBD2|TRBV7-2|NA
CASSLGRSGRTGTQYF
TGTGCCAGCAGCTTAGGTCGAAGCGGGAGGACCGGGACCCAGTACTTC
>TRBJ2-5|TRBD2|TRBV5-6|NA
CASSLAGGVRYF
TGTGCCAGCAGCTTGGCTGGGGGGGTGCGGTACTTC
>TRBJ1-2|NA|TRBV5-1|NA
CASSLAGEVGGYTF
TGTGCCAGCAGCTTGGCCGGGGAGGTTGGGGGCTACACCTTC
>TRBJ2-1|TRBD1|TRBV5-1|few
CASSPRTGGNYNEQFF
TGCGCCAGCAGCCCCCGAACAGGGGGGAACTACAATGAGCAGTTCTTC
>TRBJ2-1|NA|TRBV28|NA
CASSLGTHRQFF
TGTGCCAGCAGTTTGGGGACACACCGCCAGTTCTTC
>TRBJ2-1|NA|TRBV11-3|NA
CASSRQLGVLLEQFF
TGTGCCAGCAGTCGACAATTGGGAGTACTACTAGAGCAGTTCTTC
>TRBJ1-3|NA|TRBV9|NA
CASSVDGFSGNTIYF
TGTGCCAGCAGCGTAGACGGGTTCTCTGGAAACACCATATATTTT
>TRBJ2-1|NA|TRBV7-2|NA
CASSLERDRRGGNEQFF
TGTGCCAGCAGCTTAGAGAGGGACAGGAGGGGGGGGAATGAGCAGTTCTTC
>TRBJ2-5|TRBD2|TRBV7-9|NA
CASSLGLAGAQETQYF
TGTGCCAGCAGCTTAGGATTAGCGGGGGCCCAAGAGACCCAGTACTTC
>TRBJ1-2|NA|TRBV29-1|NA
CSVSIQGTGYTF
TGCAGCGTAAGCATACAGGGAACCGGCTACACCTTC
>TRBJ1-1|NA|TRBV6-6|NA
CASIPPGVTEAFF
TGTGCCAGCATCCCACCAGGGGTCACTGAAGCTTTCTTT
>TRBJ2-1|NA|TRBV9|NA
CASSRAGPWDEQFF
TGTGCCAGCAGCCGTGCGGGACCTTGGGATGAGCAGTTCTTC
>TRBJ2-1|TRBD2|TRBV4-1|NA
CASSQDPLAGGTSSYNEQFF
TGCGCCAGCAGCCAAGATCCCCTAGCGGGAGGCACAAGCTCCTACAATGAGCAGTTCTTC
>TRBJ2-1|TRBD2|TRBV29-1|NA
CSVDPAGVSYNEQFF
TGCAGCGTTGACCCAGCGGGAGTGTCATACAATGAGCAGTTCTTC
>TRBJ1-1|TRBD1|TRBV28|NA
CANRGVNTEAFF
TGTGCCAACAGGGGCGTGAACACTGAAGCTTTCTTT
>TRBJ1-4|NA|TRBV7-9|NA
CASRPEPGVAEKLFF
TGTGCCAGCAGGCCGGAGCCCGGGGTGGCCGAAAAACTGTTTTTT
>TRBJ2-1|NA|TRBV2|NA
CASSASRLVEQFF
TGTGCCAGCAGTGCCTCGAGACTGGTCGAGCAGTTCTTC
>TRBJ2-3|NA|TRBV6-5|NA
CASSYSQGGTQYF
TGTGCCAGCAGTTACTCCCAGGGTGGTACGCAGTATTTT
>TRBJ2-1|NA|TRBV7-2|NA
CASSQYGSYNEQFF
TGTGCCAGCAGCCAGTACGGGAGTTACAATGAGCAGTTCTTC
>TRBJ1-6|NA|TRBV7-8|once
CASSSEIQGIRPSSYNSPLHF
TGTGCCAGCAGCTCCGAGATACAGGGAATAAGACCAAGCTCCTATAATTCACCCCTCCACTTT
>TRBJ2-1|NA|TRBV19|NA
CASSIKGDTYNEQFF
TGTGCCAGTAGTATCAAGGGGGACACCTACAATGAGCAGTTCTTC
>TRBJ2-5|NA|TRBV7-2|NA
CASSIYGGTQYF
TGTGCCAGCAGCATATACGGGGGGACCCAGTACTTC
>TRBJ2-6|NA|TRBV27|NA
CASSLLPVGVGANVLTF
TGTGCCAGCAGTTTATTACCTGTCGGGGTTGGGGCCAACGTCCTGACTTTC
>TRBJ2-4|TRBD1|TRBV27|NA
CASSLRQGANIQYF
TGTGCCAGCAGTCTCCGACAGGGGGCTAACATTCAGTACTTC
>TRBJ2-1|NA|TRBV7-8|NA
CASSPEGELNEQFF
TGTGCCAGCAGCCCAGAGGGGGAGCTTAATGAGCAGTTCTTC
>TRBJ2-1|TRBD1|TRBV2|NA
CASSEDSGDRVKCFF
TGTGCCAGCAGTGAAGACTCGGGGGACAGGGTAAAATGTTTCTTC
>TRBJ2-1|NA|TRBV4-2|NA
CASSQGGVLDRFGNEQFF
TGTGCCAGCAGCCAAGGGGGGGTACTAGATCGGTTTGGTAATGAGCAGTTCTTC
>TRBJ2-7|TRBD2|TRBV2|NA
CASSHPLAGGSYEQYF
TGTGCCAGCAGTCATCCGCTAGCGGGGGGGTCCTACGAGCAGTACTTC
>TRBJ2-1|NA|TRBV19|NA
CASSIVGGEQFF
TGTGCCAGTAGTATAGTCGGTGGTGAGCAGTTCTTC
>TRBJ1-6|NA|TRBV6-1|NA
CASSESSPLHF
TGTGCCAGCAGTGAGAGTTCACCCCTCCACTTT